The 13 T cell receptor beta chains below come from one sample, sequenced in a study of tumor-infiltrating lymphocytes in localized non-small cell lung cancer. Libraries were prepared by immunoSEQ multiplex PCR; TCRdb keeps only in-frame clonotypes and omits some of them. Altogether about 13,000 clones are present, 79% being singletons, with the ten largest covering around an eighth. Sequences were obtained from lung tumor tissue. All receptors come from a human donor with non-small cell lung cancer.

This chain joins TRBV5-8 and TRBJ1-2; D not certain. This CDR3 spans 13 amino acids. V was clipped by 4 bases and J by 2 bases, with 9 bases between them. From germline, CDR1 is SGHTS and CDR2 YDEGEE. CDR3 sequence: CASSTGPNYGYTF. The DNA for the CDR3 is TGTGCCAGCAGCACTGGACCGAACTATGGCTACACCTTC.

The chain has TRBV19 and TRBJ1-5; D remains ambiguous. This CDR3 contains 15 residues. Germline CDR1 is LNHDA and CDR2 is SQIVND (reference sequence). With 3 bases removed from V and 7 bases from J, the gap between germline ends came to 16 bases. CDR3 bases: TGTGCCAGTAGTATCCATTTGGGTTTTGGACAGCCCCAGCATTTT. Residues: CASSIHLGFGQPQHF.

This sequence joins TRBV7-2 and TRBJ2-1; D possibly corresponds to TRBD2 (7 bases). The CDR3 extends over 15 amino acids. V gave up 1 base and J gave up 4 bases, with 11 bases separating them. The germline V gene has CDR1 SGHTA and CDR2 FQGNSA. CDR3 DNA: TGTGCCAGCAGCTTAGTGGCGGGGGCTTACAATGAGCAGTTCTTC. This sequence encodes CASSLVAGAYNEQFF.

The J gene is TRBJ2-3, the V gene TRBV4-2, with 9 nucleotides matching TRBD2. The CDR3 consists of 18 residues. Germline V gene sequence: CDR1 LGHNA, CDR2 YNFKEQ. Trimming removed 0 bases from V and 2 bases from J; junction bases left unmatched: 9. The DNA of the CDR3 is TGTGCCAGCAGCCAAGATCCGGCTAGCGGGACAAACACAGATACGCAGTATTTT. Its translation: CASSQDPASGTNTDTQYF.

The gene calls are TRBV5-4 and TRBJ1-2; TRBD1 agrees at 8 bases. V trimming: 1 base; J trimming: 4 bases; junction bases outside the gene matches: 6. There are 15 residues in the CDR3. Looked up from germline, CDR1 is SGHNT and CDR2 is YYREEE (reference sequence). Here the CDR3 DNA reads TGTGCCAGCAGCTTGATCGGGACAGGTACCTATGGCTACACCTTC. Its protein product is CASSLIGTGTYGYTF.

The V and J genes are TRBV4-3 and TRBJ1-2, with unresolved D. The CDR3 extends over 14 amino acids. Trimming pared 0 bases from V and 4 bases from J, leaving 9 bases between. The germline V gene has CDR1 LGHNA and CDR2 YSLEER. Written as DNA, the CDR3 is TGCGCCAGCAGCCAAGACATGAATGGCTATGGCTACACCTTC. This sequence encodes CASSQDMNGYGYTF.

J is TRBJ2-3 and V is TRBV6-1; no clear D. Per germline, CDR1 MNHNS and CDR2 SASEGT. V was cut by 4 bases and J by 2 bases, with 7 bases left in between. There are 13 residues in the CDR3. CDR3 protein: CASSVRTTDTQYF. Here the CDR3 DNA reads TGTGCCAGCAGTGTTAGGACCACAGATACGCAGTATTTT.

This clone is a singleton in its sample. CDR3 nucleotides: TGTGCCAGCAGTGAACGACACCTTTTTAGCACAGATACGCAGTATTTT. Amino acids: CASSERHLFSTDTQYF. The chain employs TRBV2 and TRBJ2-3; the D is unclear. CDR3 length: 16 residues. Germline-derived CDR1 and CDR2 are SNHLY and FYNNEI. V was trimmed by 2 bases and J by 0 bases, leaving 12 bases between them.

The rearrangement uses TRBV6-5 and TRBJ2-7; D gene ambiguous. The CDR3 runs 14 residues. Germline V CDR1 and CDR2: MNHEY, SVGAGI. V shed 8 bases and J shed 0 bases, with 14 bases lying between them. CDR3 in DNA: TGTGCCAGCCGGCAGTCCCATAGCTCCTACGAGCAGTACTTC. Residues: CASRQSHSSYEQYF.

The chain links TRBV10-3 to TRBJ1-2; 7 bases are a match to TRBD1. CDR1 is ENHRY, CDR2 SYGVKD, per germline. CDR3 length: 18 amino acids. The trim removed 0 bases at V and 5 bases at J, leaving 15 bases unmatched. The CDR3 spells CAISESAALGQARYGYTF. In nucleotides, the CDR3 is TGTGCCATCAGTGAGTCGGCCGCCCTTGGACAGGCCAGGTATGGCTACACCTTC.

The chain has TRBV9 and TRBJ2-1, with a possible D match to TRBD2 (5 bases). The V end lost 3 bases, the J end lost 0 bases, and 13 bases lay between the germline ends. The CDR3 has 16 amino acids. Germline V gene data show CDR1 as SGDLS and CDR2 as YYNGEE. The chain's CDR3 is CASSGDYSSSYNEQFF. CDR3 nucleotide sequence: TGTGCCAGCAGCGGAGACTACTCGAGCTCCTACAATGAGCAGTTCTTC. Variable domain in full (rest from reference TRBV9 and TRBJ2-1): DSGVTQTPKHLITATGQRVTLRCSPRSGDLSVYWYQQSLDQGLQFLIQYYNGEERAKGNILERFSAQQFPDLHSELNLSSLELGDSALYFCASSGDYSSSYNEQFFGPGTRLTVL.

The chain links TRBV10-3 to TRBJ2-1; 9 bases map to TRBD2. The CDR3 runs 16 residues. V lost 3 bases to trimming and J lost 3 bases; unmatched junction nucleotides: 6. Germline CDR1 reads ENHRY; CDR2 reads SYGVKD. CDR3 bases: TGTGCCATCAGTGAATCTAGCGGGACCCTCTACAATGAGCAGTTCTTC. Translated, it gives CAISESSGTLYNEQFF.

The rearrangement joins TRBV10-3 to TRBJ1-5; D gene ambiguous. The CDR3 covers 13 residues. The V end lost 6 bases, the J end lost 1 base, and 7 bases lay between the germline ends. From germline, CDR1 is ENHRY and CDR2 SYGVKD. CDR3 nucleotide sequence: TGTGCCATCAGCGGAGCGAGCAATCAGCCCCAGCATTTT. Its translation: CAISGASNQPQHF.